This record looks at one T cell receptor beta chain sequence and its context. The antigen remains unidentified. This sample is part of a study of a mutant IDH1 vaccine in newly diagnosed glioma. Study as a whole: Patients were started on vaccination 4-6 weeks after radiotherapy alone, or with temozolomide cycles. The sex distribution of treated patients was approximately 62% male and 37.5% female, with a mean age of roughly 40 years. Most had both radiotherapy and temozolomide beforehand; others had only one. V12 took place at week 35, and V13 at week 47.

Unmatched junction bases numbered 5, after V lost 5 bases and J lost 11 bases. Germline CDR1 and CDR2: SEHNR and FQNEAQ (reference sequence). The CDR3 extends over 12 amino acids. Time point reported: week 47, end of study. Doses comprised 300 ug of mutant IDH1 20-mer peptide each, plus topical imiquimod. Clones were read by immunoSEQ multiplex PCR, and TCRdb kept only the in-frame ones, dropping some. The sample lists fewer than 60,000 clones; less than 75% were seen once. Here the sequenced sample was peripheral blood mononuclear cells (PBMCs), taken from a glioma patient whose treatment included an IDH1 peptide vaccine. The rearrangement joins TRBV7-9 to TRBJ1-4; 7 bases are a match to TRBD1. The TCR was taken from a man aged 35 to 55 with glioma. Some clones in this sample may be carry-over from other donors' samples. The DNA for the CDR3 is TGTGCCAGCAGCGCCGGGACAGAGAAACTGTTTTTT. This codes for CASSAGTEKLFF.